This T cell receptor beta chain emerged from a study of shared T cell receptors in the human thymus (dated by TCRdb to the early 2020s). The study in broad terms: The study examined how the human thymus generates shared, self-reactive T-cell receptor alpha chains.

From its cysteine to its phenylalanine, the CDR3 spans 14 amino acids. Solely the CDR3 DNA is kept, with 42 bases framed from the first base. Via the germline V gene, CDR1 is LGHNA and CDR2 YNFKEQ. V has 1 base trimmed and J has 12 bases trimmed; junction bases matching no gene number 9. Library preparation used the immunoSEQ multiplex PCR assay. Entries here come from immuneACCESS through TCRdb and include only in-frame sequences with V and J called. Some clones fail to appear in such tables; in the studies checked, an unresolved V gene covers under half of the shortfall, and the cause of the remainder is unknown. The sample data list about 660,000 clones, and approximately 88% of these were observed just once. 0.0085% to 0.012% of the sample goes to the ten largest clones. Comments on this clone: Its antigen is currently not known. Base qualities are missing; no much larger clone stands one base away.

The same sample was also studied in work on human thymus T cells. The second paper states: Immunologically healthy infants undergoing open corrective cardiac surgery for congenital heart defects in Finland were used as donors. The thymus tissue came from surgical resects taken out during corrective cardiac surgery. Both the thymic and the peripheral blood repertoires appeared to show biased V and J gene segment usage. The related research found that thymic TCR repertoires overlapped highly between unrelated individuals. TCR alpha and beta repertoires from fewer than ten infant thymus samples and a few related peripheral blood samples were characterized in the study. Donor ages ranged from roughly 7 to 250 days, and the cohort comprised about 6 male and a couple of female infants. Thymocytes were mechanically released from the tissue and were stored as pellets of roughly 9.5-34 million cells at -70 degrees C. Genomic DNA was extracted from frozen cell pellets with a QIAsymphony instrument. TCRB and TCRAD loci were amplified from a standardized quantity of quality-controlled genomic DNA using the immunoSEQ multiplex PCR assay. The V(D)J region was spanned by amplicons of a length sufficient to cover the CDR3 and to identify V and J genes. The amplicons were sequenced on an Illumina platform via the commercial immunoSEQ service. Primer bias and sequencing errors were corrected using previously described methods, and TCRAD and TCRB definitions followed the IMGT database. immunoSEQ Analyzer 3.0 and VDJTools were used for repertoire analysis, which covered basic statistics, V/J segment usage, diversity estimates, rarefaction and pairwise overlap. Diversity was estimated using the Chao1, ChaoE, Efron-Thisted, Shannon and inverse Simpson indices, and was also estimated on datasets down-sampled to the size of the smallest sample. Repertoire overlap was assessed by strict matching of CDR3 nucleotide sequence, V gene and J gene, and clustering was done by Jaccard-based multidimensional scaling. On average, thymus samples gave 750,000 to 1,000,000 unique TCRB clonotypes, whereas blood samples gave about 84,000.

The receptor chain draws on TRBV4-2 and TRBJ2-1, with 7 middle bases fitting TRBD2. Material: thymocytes. The source is a boy younger than two with a congenital heart defect. Donor details come from another sample of the same person, matched by shared clones. The DNA sequence is as follows: TGTGCCAGCAGCCAAGCCCCTAGCGGAGCGTGGCAGTTCTTC. Translated, it reads CASSQAPSGAWQFF.